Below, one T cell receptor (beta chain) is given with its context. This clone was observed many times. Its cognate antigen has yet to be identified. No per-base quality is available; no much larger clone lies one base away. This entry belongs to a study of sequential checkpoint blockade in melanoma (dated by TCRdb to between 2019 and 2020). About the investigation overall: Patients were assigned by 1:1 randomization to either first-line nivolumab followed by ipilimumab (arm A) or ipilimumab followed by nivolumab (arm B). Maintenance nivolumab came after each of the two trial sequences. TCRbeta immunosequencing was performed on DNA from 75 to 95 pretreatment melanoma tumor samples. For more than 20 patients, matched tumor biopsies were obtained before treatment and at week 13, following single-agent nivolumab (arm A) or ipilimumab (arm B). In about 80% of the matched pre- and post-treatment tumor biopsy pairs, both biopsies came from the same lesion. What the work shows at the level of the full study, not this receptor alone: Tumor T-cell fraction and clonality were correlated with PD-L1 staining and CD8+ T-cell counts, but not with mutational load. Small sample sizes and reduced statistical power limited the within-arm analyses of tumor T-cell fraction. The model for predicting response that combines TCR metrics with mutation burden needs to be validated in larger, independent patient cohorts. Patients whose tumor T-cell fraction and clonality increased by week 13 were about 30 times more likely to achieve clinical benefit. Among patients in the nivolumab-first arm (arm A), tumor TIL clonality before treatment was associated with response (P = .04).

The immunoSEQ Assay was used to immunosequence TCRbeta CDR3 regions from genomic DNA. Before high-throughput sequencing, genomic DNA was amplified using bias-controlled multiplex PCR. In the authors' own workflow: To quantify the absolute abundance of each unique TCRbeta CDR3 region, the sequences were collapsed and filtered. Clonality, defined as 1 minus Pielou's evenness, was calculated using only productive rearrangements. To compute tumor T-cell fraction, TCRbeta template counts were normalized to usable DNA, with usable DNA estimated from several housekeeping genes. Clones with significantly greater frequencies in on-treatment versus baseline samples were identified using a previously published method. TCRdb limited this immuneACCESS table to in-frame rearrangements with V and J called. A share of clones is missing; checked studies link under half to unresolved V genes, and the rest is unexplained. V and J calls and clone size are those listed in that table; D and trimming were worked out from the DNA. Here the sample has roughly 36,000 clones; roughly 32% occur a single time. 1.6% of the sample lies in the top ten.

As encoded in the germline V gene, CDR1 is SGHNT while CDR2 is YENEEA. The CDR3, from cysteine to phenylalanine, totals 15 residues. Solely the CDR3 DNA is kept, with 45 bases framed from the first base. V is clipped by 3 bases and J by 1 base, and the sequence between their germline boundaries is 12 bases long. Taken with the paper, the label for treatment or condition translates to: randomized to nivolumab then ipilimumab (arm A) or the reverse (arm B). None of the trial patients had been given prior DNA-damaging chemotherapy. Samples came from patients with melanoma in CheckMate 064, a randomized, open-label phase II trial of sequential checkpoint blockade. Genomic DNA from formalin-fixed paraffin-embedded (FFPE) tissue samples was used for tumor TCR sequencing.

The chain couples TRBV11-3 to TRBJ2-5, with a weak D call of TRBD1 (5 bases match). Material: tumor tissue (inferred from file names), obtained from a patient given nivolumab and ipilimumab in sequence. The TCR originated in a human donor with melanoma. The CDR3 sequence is CASSFMGRLQETQYF. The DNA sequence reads TGTGCCAGCAGCTTTATGGGGCGGCTCCAAGAGACCCAGTACTTC.